The clone carrying this T cell receptor (beta chain) occurred many times. Its antigen remains unknown. The entry originates in a study of human T cells and chemical hapten exposure. General study results and limits: The donors suffered from alopecia, so their immune response may not match that of healthy people.

The time point: patch test 1, 2 weeks after DPC sensitization. Treatment described: therapeutic diphenylcyclopropenone sensitization with weekly scalp DPC. CDR1 is SGHDT and CDR2 is YYEEEE in the germline V gene. The CDR3 extends over 15 amino acids. Trimming removed 4 bases from V and 3 bases from J, with 14 bases in between. Original handling: Sample TCR totals centred on a median of 95,638, ranging about 20,000 to 700,000. Via MiXCR, TCRdb re-called the RACE reads, giving one row per CDR3 protein. TCRdb, not the original authors, processed these V and J calls. The sample has 380,000 or so distinct CDR3 sequences, roughly 5% seen once.

The starting material was whole blood, obtained in connection with sensitization to the hapten diphenylcyclopropenone (DPC). The V and J genes are TRBV5-6 and TRBJ1-5, with D perhaps matching TRBD1 (5 bases). The source of this sequence is a woman aged 45-65 years with alopecia areata. Some clones in this sample may be carry-over from other donors' samples. The CDR3 protein is CASSVGGFNNQPQHF. DNA for the CDR3: TGTGCCAGCAGCGTGGGGGGGTTCAACAATCAGCCCCAGCATTTT.